This section outlines one T cell receptor beta chain sequence together with its context. This clonotype was recorded at least ten times. This receptor's antigen is unknown. There are no base qualities to consult, and no much larger clone falls within one base. This entry is derived from a study of early T cells in non-severe SARS-CoV-2 infection (dated by TCRdb to the early 2020s). About the full investigation: TCR sequencing used bulk RNA from unsorted whole blood, so alpha and beta chains could not be paired.

The protocol used for the library was 5' RACE. This sample was sequenced with a NextSeq 500. The TCR library protocol attached unique molecular identifiers to individual cDNA molecules to correct for sequencing error and PCR bias. Both TCR alpha and beta chains were sequenced, and tight co-correlation was observed between alpha and beta sequence abundances in each sample. In the paper's pipeline: Decombinator V4 was used to annotate the V gene, J gene and CDR3 of the TCR sequences. TCRs were defined as expanded if a significant change between any two time points was detected under a Poisson model with p below 0.0001. TCR abundances were normalised to the total number of TCRs sequenced per sample and expressed as counts per million. MAIT TCRs were defined by TRAV1-2 paired with TRAJ12, TRAJ20 or TRAJ33, and iNKT TCRs by TRAV10 paired with TRAJ18. VDJdb, accessed 1 November 2021, was searched for CMV, EBV and SARS-CoV-2 annotated TCRs, with TCRs annotated for multiple antigens excluded. TCRdb took the public reads, trimmed them with fastp at Q25, ran MiXCR for clone calling and kept in-frame beta chains. Rows with one shared CDR3 protein collapse into an entry with the most common genes and DNA. These V and J calls originate from TCRdb's pipeline instead of the authors' own analysis. The sample yields roughly 83,000 distinct CDR3 sequences; about 10% were counted once. The ten largest clonotypes hold over 7.5% of the sample.

Broad study findings and their caveats: VDJdb matching was skewed toward anti-spike CD8 responses and likely underestimated virus-specific expansions, missing private and CD4 specificities.

This was a case-control study nested in a cohort of healthcare workers in London, UK, who had nasopharyngeal swab PCR tests and blood samples taken every week. Healthcare workers were enrolled in the week of the UK lockdown, from 23 to 31 March 2020, and were followed every week for up to about 15 weeks. V is pared back by 0 bases and J by 6 bases, with 15 bases lying between the germline termini. The CDR3 measures 15 amino acids from cysteine to phenylalanine. Only CDR3 DNA is held: 45 bases, read in frame from base 1. Via the germline V gene (reference sequence), CDR1 is DFQATT and CDR2 SNEGSKA. Here the sequenced sample was whole blood, taken at baseline. The clonotype originates from an adult who was a healthcare worker with PCR-confirmed SARS-CoV-2 infection or an uninfected control (not recorded which). The sequence joins TRBV20-1 to TRBJ2-1, with the identity of the D gene unclear. CDR3 protein: CSARDLASQGNEQFF. The sequence in DNA is TGCAGTGCTAGAGATTTGGCTAGTCAAGGCAATGAGCAGTTCTTC.